One sample yielded the 2 T cell receptor beta chains listed below, sequenced in a study of T cell repertoires in cytomegalovirus infection. Using its own MiXCR run on the reads, TCRdb lists one record per CDR3 protein. The profile covers almost 550,000 distinct CDR3 sequences, with 16% appearing a single time and roughly a quarter taken by the ten largest. Sequencing used CD8+ T cells from PBMCs. These TCRs come from a human donor in good health (CMV status not recorded). Some clones in this sample may be carry-over from other donors' samples.

This chain uses TRBV27 with TRBJ2-2; D might be TRBD1 or TRBD2, each matching 5 bases. The germline gives CDR1 MNHEY, CDR2 SMNVEV (reference sequence). The CDR3 has 16 amino acids. The V and J ends lost 0 bases and 7 bases respectively, with 15 bases between them. CDR3 sequence: CASSLSNTGHGGELFF. CDR3 sequence (DNA): TGTGCCAGCAGTTTATCGAATACGGGGCACGGCGGGGAGCTGTTTTTT.

Comment on this clonotype: A read error is possible here, since a much larger clone lies one base away. The chain recombines TRBV4-2 with TRBJ1-1; no clear D. V was pared by 0 bases and J by 10 bases, with 24 bases between. This CDR3 has 17 amino acids. CDR1 is LGHNA, CDR2 YNFKEQ, per germline. Here the CDR3 DNA reads TGTGCCAGCAGCCAAGACAATATTTCGGGTCGAAGAGGTGCAGCTTTCTTT. Translating gives CASSQDNISGRRGAAFF.